This entry concerns a single T cell receptor beta chain. Looked up from germline, CDR1 is SGHAT and CDR2 is FQNNGV. The CDR3 is 15 residues long. The V end was cut by 5 bases, the J end by 14 bases, with 22 bases between. This entry belongs to a study of blood T cell repertoires in COVID-19. Overall study context: COVID-19 samples, acute and convalescent, were from the United States, Italy and Spain. PBMCs, B-cell-depleted T cells, or T cells provided the cDNA or gDNA that made up the material.

In the authors' workflow: Scientists estimated how many nucleated cells there were by amplifying reference gene primers. The repertoire was sequenced with immunoSEQ multiplex PCR; TCRdb's copy has only in-frame clones and lacks some. D and trimming come from the DNA, and the V and J calls and clone size come from that table. Here the sample spans roughly 180,000 clones, 86% being singletons. Sample: peripheral blood. The genes are TRBV11-2 and TRBJ1-6; perhaps TRBD1 as D (6 bases). This TCR came from a man between 60 and 70 years old with acute or convalescent COVID-19. The CDR3 DNA reads TGTGCCAGCAGCCGGGGGGGTGCAGGGGAAGGAGCCCTCCACTTT. Protein sequence: CASSRGGAGEGALHF.